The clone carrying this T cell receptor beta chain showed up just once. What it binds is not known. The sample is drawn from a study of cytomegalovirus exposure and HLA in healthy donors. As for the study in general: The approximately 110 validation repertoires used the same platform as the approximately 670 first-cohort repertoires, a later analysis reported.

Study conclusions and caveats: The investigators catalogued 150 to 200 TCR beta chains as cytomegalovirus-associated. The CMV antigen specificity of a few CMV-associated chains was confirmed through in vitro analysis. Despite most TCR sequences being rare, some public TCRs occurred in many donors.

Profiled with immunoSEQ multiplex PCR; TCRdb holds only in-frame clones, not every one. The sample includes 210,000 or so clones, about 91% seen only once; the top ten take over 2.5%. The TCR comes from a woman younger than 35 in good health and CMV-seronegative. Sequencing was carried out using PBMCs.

CDR3 DNA: TGTGCCAGCAGCGTAGGGCTAGCGGGAGACTACGAGCAGTACTTC. It encodes CASSVGLAGDYEQYF. The chain carries TRBV9 and TRBJ2-7; 10 nucleotides agree with TRBD2. Germline V gene data show CDR1 as SGDLS and CDR2 as YYNGEE. V lost 0 bases and J lost 3; bases outside the gene matches: 3. The CDR3 runs to 15 residues. Combining the CDR3 with reference TRBV9 and TRBJ2-7 gives the whole variable domain DSGVTQTPKHLITATGQRVTLRCSPRSGDLSVYWYQQSLDQGLQFLIQYYNGEERAKGNILERFSAQQFPDLHSELNLSSLELGDSALYFCASSVGLAGDYEQYFGPGTRLTVT.